This T cell receptor (beta chain) was identified in a study of shared clonotypes between healthy human individuals. The CDR3 consists of 12 residues. CDR1 is SQVTM, CDR2 ANQGSEA, per germline. The V end was cut by 7 bases, the J end by 1 base, with 7 bases between. When replicate PCRs were run on sorted subsets, they used approximately 210 ng DNA, approximately 33,000 T cell genomes. Method: immunoSEQ multiplex PCR; TCRdb's copy keeps in-frame clones and lacks some. The sample consists of about 670,000 clones, 72% of them appearing once. Source material: memory CD4+ T cells sorted from blood. Subset meaning: CD45RA-negative fraction. The chain couples TRBV29-1 to TRBJ2-2, with a weak D call TRBD2 (6 bases). This clonotype was obtained from a woman aged 30 to 39 in good health. The CDR3 coding sequence is TGCAGCGCCGGGAGGAACACCGGGGAGCTGTTTTTT. Translating it yields CSAGRNTGELFF.